The 2 T cell receptor beta chains below come from one sample, sequenced in a study of CXCR3-negative and CXCR3-positive naive CD8 T cells. Notes on the study in general: TRB CDR3s were more hydrophobic in CXCR3-positive than in CXCR3-negative naive cells.

For these TCRs, the target antigens are not known. cDNA libraries for TRB were generated by 5' RACE incorporating UMI labels. From the 5' RACE reads, TCRdb lists one entry per CDR3 protein and no DNA. This sample carries about 110,000 distinct CDR3 sequences, with approximately 0.37% going to the ten biggest clones. Sequenced sample: naive CXCR3+ CD8+ T cells from blood. Documented subset: CD45RO-CCR7+CD27+CD95- naive CD8+ T cells expressing CXCR3 (TNR3+). The receptors stem from a human donor in good health. Some clones in this sample may be carry-over from other donors' samples.

The chain is built from TRBV7-2 and TRBJ2-1; checking the TCRdb D call of TRBD1 is not possible without DNA. Germline lookup yields CDR1 SGHTA and CDR2 FQGNSA. The length of the CDR3 is 17 residues. Here the CDR3 reads CASSLVYGDRVYNEQFF.

This sequence joins TRBV20-1 and TRBJ2-7; TCRdb's assignment of TRBD2 cannot be checked, as there is no DNA. The CDR3 has 14 residues. The V gene's germline CDR1 is DFQATT and CDR2 SNEGSKA (reference sequence). The CDR3 protein is CSARTGGENYEQYF.